This passage covers 30 T cell receptor beta chains from one sample sequenced in a study of blood T cell repertoires in COVID-19. Sequenced by immunoSEQ multiplex PCR; TCRdb stores in-frame clones only, minus some. The sample lists 100,000 to 120,000 clones, more than 75% seen once, with approximately 8.1% in the top ten. The specimen sequenced was peripheral blood. The receptors shown here come from a woman between 35 and 50 years old with acute or convalescent COVID-19.

The chain uses TRBV9 and TRBJ1-5; tentative D call: TRBD1 (6 bases). V lost 2 bases and J lost 7, with 13 bases in between. The CDR3 has 14 amino acids. Per the germline V gene, CDR1 is SGDLS and CDR2 is YYNGEE. The CDR3 loop reads CASSVGGGDQPQHF. DNA of the CDR3: TGTGCCAGCAGCGTGGGGGGGGGCGACCAGCCCCAGCATTTT.

The rearrangement joins TRBV7-9 to TRBJ2-1; D gene uncertain. Germline V lookup: CDR1 SEHNR, CDR2 FQNEAQ (reference sequence). Trimming took off 6 bases at V and 6 bases at J, with 15 bases between the two ends. The CDR3 consists of 14 residues. The CDR3 DNA follows: TGTGCCAGCAGTTCTACACCCAGCGTCAATGAGCAGTTCTTC. Translating gives CASSSTPSVNEQFF.

The CDR3: CATSRVTSGANEQFF. The CDR3 region has the DNA TGTGCCACCAGCAGAGTCACTAGCGGGGCCAATGAGCAGTTCTTC. The rearrangement links TRBV15 to TRBJ2-1; 10 bases agree with TRBD2. In germline, CDR1 is LNHNV, CDR2 YYDKDF (reference sequence). V was pared by 1 base and J by 6 bases, with 3 bases of the junction left unmatched. The CDR3 is 15 amino acids.

This rearrangement joins TRBV5-1 to TRBJ2-3, with 9 bases aligning to TRBD2. This CDR3 has 15 amino acids. Germline-derived CDR1 and CDR2 are SGHRS and YFSETQ. Trimming cost V 4 bases and J 6 bases; bases outside gene matches: 9. Here the CDR3 DNA reads TGCGCCAGCAGCGGGGGGCTAGCGGGGTCGGATACGCAGTATTTT. Protein: CASSGGLAGSDTQYF.

V and J are TRBV18 and TRBJ2-2; 10 nucleotides match TRBD1. V was pared by 8 bases and J by 6 bases, with 12 bases of the junction left unmatched. This CDR3 region has 16 residues. Germline V gene lookup returns CDR1 KGHSH and CDR2 LQKENI. CDR3 region: CASRLGGTGEAGELFF. For the CDR3, the DNA is TGTGCCAGCCGACTGGGAGGGACAGGGGAGGCCGGGGAGCTGTTTTTT.

The rearrangement uses TRBV6-5 and TRBJ1-1, with D possibly TRBD1 on 6 matching bases. Germline loops: CDR1 MNHEY, CDR2 SVGAGI. Trimming pared 5 bases from V and 8 bases from J, leaving 12 bases between. The CDR3 totals 12 residues. CDR3 in DNA: TGTGCCAGCAGTAACGGGCAGGGGGAAGCTTTCTTT. Translated: CASSNGQGEAFF.

The V call is TRBV3-1 (or the pseudogene TRBV3-2), the J call TRBJ2-3, with 8 nucleotides matching TRBD2. The CDR3 consists of 16 residues. Per germline, CDR1 LGHDT and CDR2 YNNKEL (reference sequence). V shed 0 bases, J shed 2 bases, and the junction held 4 bases outside the gene matches. The CDR3 reads CASSQDRGGNTDTQYF. As DNA, the CDR3 is TGTGCCAGCAGCCAAGACCGCGGGGGGAACACAGATACGCAGTATTTT.

The genes are TRBV14 and TRBJ2-7, with a possible D match to TRBD1 (6 bases). This CDR3 has 15 residues. Per the germline V gene, CDR1 is SGHDN and CDR2 is FVKESK. Trimming removed 4 bases from V and 2 bases from J, with 15 bases in between. The CDR3 region is CASSRQIGQTYEQYF. The CDR3 DNA sequence: TGTGCCAGCAGCCGCCAGATCGGACAGACCTACGAGCAGTACTTC.

The J gene is TRBJ1-3, the V gene TRBV10-1, with 10 positions matching TRBD1. The CDR3 runs 14 residues. J gave up 4 bases and V 4 bases, and 1 base lay outside the gene matches. Germline V gives CDR1 WNHNN, CDR2 SYGVQD (reference sequence). CDR3 in amino acids: CASSGDRGGNTIYF. The CDR3 bases are TGCGCCAGCAGTGGGGACAGGGGAGGAAACACCATATATTTT.

The chain joins TRBV6-6 to TRBJ2-5, with 10 bases fitting TRBD2. Trimming removed 5 bases from V and 5 bases from J; junction bases left unmatched: 8. The CDR3 is 15 residues long. Germline V CDR1 and CDR2: MNHNY, SVGAGI (reference sequence). The CDR3 spells CASSVAGGLLETQYF. For the CDR3, the DNA is TGTGCCAGCAGTGTAGCGGGGGGCCTCCTGGAGACCCAGTACTTC.

The chain is built from TRBV7-9 and TRBJ1-2; TRBD1 aligns across 9 bases. CDR1 and CDR2 from the germline V gene are SEHNR and FQNEAQ (reference sequence). CDR3 length equals 17 residues. With 4 bases clipped from V and 3 bases from J, the junction kept 12 bases outside the gene matches. The CDR3 bases are TGTGCCAGCAGCTCTCCGAGGGACAGGGTTTCCGACTATGGCTACACCTTC. It yields the protein CASSSPRDRVSDYGYTF. The whole variable domain, remainder taken from reference TRBV7-9 and TRBJ1-2, is DTGVSQNPRHKITKRGQNVTFRCDPISEHNRLYWYRQTLGQGPEFLTYFQNEAQLEKSRLLSDRFSAERPKGSFSTLEIQRTEQGDSAMYLCASSSPRDRVSDYGYTFGSGTRLTVV.

This chain joins TRBV6-2 or TRBV6-3 and TRBJ2-5; perhaps TRBD2 as D (5 bases). V was clipped by 3 bases and J by 1 base, with 12 bases between them. The CDR3 extends over 15 amino acids. Germline V gene data show CDR1 as MNHEY and CDR2 as SVGEGT. CDR3: CASSYQAGLQETQYF. The DNA of the CDR3 is TGTGCCAGCAGTTATCAGGCCGGACTCCAAGAGACCCAGTACTTC.

The rearrangement links TRBV12-5 to TRBJ2-7; 7 bases fit TRBD1. The CDR3 totals 15 residues. Germline CDR1 is LGHNT and CDR2 is FRNRAP. The V gene end was trimmed by 6 bases and the J gene end by 3 bases; junction bases not matched to a gene: 11. DNA of the CDR3: TGTGCTAGTGGCACCGACAGTCCAGGGGGCTACGAGCAGTACTTC. As protein: CASGTDSPGGYEQYF.

The rearrangement links TRBV7-8 to TRBJ1-5, with a weak D call TRBD1 (6 bases). The CDR3 extends over 14 amino acids. Germline V lookup: CDR1 SGHVS, CDR2 FQNEAQ. V gave up 11 bases and J gave up 0 bases, with 14 bases separating them. CDR3 region: CAGGQSDSNQPQHF. CDR3 DNA: TGTGCCGGCGGACAGTCGGATAGCAATCAGCCCCAGCATTTT.

The chain employs TRBV5-1 and TRBJ2-7, with TRBD1 as a possible D gene (6 bases). With 5 bases removed from V and 1 base from J, the gap between germline ends came to 10 bases. The CDR3 runs to 13 residues. Germline V CDR1 and CDR2: SGHRS, YFSETQ. The CDR3 DNA sequence: TGCGCCAGCAGATCGGACAGTTCCTACGAGCAGTACTTC. Its translation: CASRSDSSYEQYF.

V gene TRBV23-1 combines with J gene TRBJ1-6, with D maybe TRBD1 (5 bases). TRBV23-1 is an ORF, and what it does is uncertain. The CDR3 is 18 amino acids. The ends were cut back, 1 base at V and 2 bases at J, with 15 bases in the middle. The CDR3 loop is CASSQYPAGNPYNSPLHF. CDR3 DNA sequence: TGCGCCAGCAGTCAATATCCGGCAGGGAATCCCTATAATTCACCCCTCCACTTT.

The chain employs TRBV7-9 and TRBJ1-4, with D maybe TRBD1 (5 bases). CDR3 size: 16 residues. Trimming cost V 5 bases and J 1 base, with 14 bases left between them. CDR1 SEHNR and CDR2 FQNEAQ come from the germline V gene (reference sequence). In nucleotides, the CDR3 is TGTGCCAGCAGCCTTGGGGCGACTGGAACTAATGAAAAACTGTTTTTT. This encodes CASSLGATGTNEKLFF.

V gene TRBV6-2 or TRBV6-3 combines with J gene TRBJ1-2; 8 bases agree with TRBD1. V trimming: 2 bases; J trimming: 6 bases; junction bases outside the gene matches: 5. The CDR3 runs 14 residues. Germline CDR1 is MNHEY and CDR2 is SVGEGT. In nucleotides, the CDR3 is TGTGCCAGCAGTTACGGGACAGGCGGAAATGGCTACACCTTC. Amino acids: CASSYGTGGNGYTF.

V usage is TRBV2 and J usage is TRBJ1-3; possibly TRBD1 for D (5 bases). Per the germline V gene, CDR1 is SNHLY and CDR2 is FYNNEI. The CDR3 loop spans 14 amino acids. V shed 0 bases and J shed 8 bases, with 11 bases lying between them. The CDR3 reads CASSEAAGPDTIYF. In nucleotides, the CDR3 is TGTGCCAGCAGTGAAGCAGCAGGGCCGGACACCATATATTTT.

The rearrangement joins TRBV30 to TRBJ1-1, with D hard to call. CDR1 is GTSNPN, CDR2 SVGIG, per germline (reference sequence). V lost 1 base and J 1 base, leaving 10 bases between the germline ends. The CDR3 sequence is 14 residues long. The CDR3 spells CAWSEIAANTEAFF. The CDR3 nucleotides read TGTGCCTGGAGTGAGATAGCAGCGAACACTGAAGCTTTCTTT.

This rearrangement joins TRBV5-4 to TRBJ2-4, with 9 bases fitting TRBD2. Germline CDR1 and CDR2: SGHNT and YYREEE (reference sequence). The junction had 10 bases not matched to a gene; V was cut back by 2 bases and J by 7 bases. The CDR3 is made up of 16 amino acids. CDR3 protein: CASSLTAGGPGNIQYF. DNA for the CDR3: TGTGCCAGCAGCTTAACTGCGGGGGGGCCGGGGAACATTCAGTACTTC.

The chain has TRBV1 and TRBJ1-1. TRBV1 is a pseudogene locus. This CDR3 spans 13 amino acids. The DNA of the CDR3 is TGCACCAGCAGCCGTTTTCTAGCCTTAGAAGCTTTCTTT. Its translation is CTSSRFLALEAFF.

This clone appeared many times. The chain is built from TRBV5-8 and TRBJ1-6; tentative D call: TRBD1 (5 bases). CDR1 SGHTS and CDR2 YDEGEE come from the germline V gene. The CDR3 has 18 amino acids. Trimming took off 4 bases at V and 0 bases at J, with 17 bases between the two ends. The CDR3 loop reads CASSTGQLTSSYNSPLHF. The CDR3 DNA reads TGTGCCAGCAGCACAGGACAACTAACATCCTCCTATAATTCACCCCTCCACTTT.

Only one count was recorded for this clone. The rearrangement uses TRBV12-5 and TRBJ2-5; 8 nucleotides match TRBD2. The germline CDR1 and CDR2 sequences are LGHNT and FRNRAP. Trimming removed 6 bases from V and 1 base from J; junction bases left unmatched: 7. The CDR3 runs to 15 residues. The CDR3 protein is CASGPGLGLQETQYF. The CDR3 DNA sequence: TGTGCTAGTGGGCCGGGACTAGGTCTCCAAGAGACCCAGTACTTC.

The chain recombines TRBV6-5 with TRBJ1-1, with D possibly matching TRBD1 (5 bases). This CDR3 is built from 13 residues. CDR1 is MNHEY, CDR2 SVGAGI, per germline. V dropped 6 bases and J dropped 8 bases, with 16 bases sitting between them. CDR3 in DNA: TGTGCCAGCAGGTTACAGGTAAGGGGCGAAGCTTTCTTT. Its protein product is CASRLQVRGEAFF.

V usage is TRBV18 and J usage is TRBJ1-4, with 7 bases fitting TRBD1. CDR3 size: 15 residues. Germline loops: CDR1 KGHSH, CDR2 LQKENI. Losses at the gene ends were 3 bases for V and 7 bases for J; bases not matched to a gene: 8. This chain's CDR3 is CASSPPVAGGEKLFF. DNA for the CDR3: TGTGCCAGCTCACCTCCCGTCGCAGGGGGTGAAAAACTGTTTTTT.

The chain carries TRBV11-3 and TRBJ1-1; weak D call: TRBD1 (6 bases). Trimming shortened V by 5 bases and J by 13 bases, and 17 bases separated the two germline ends. Germline loops: CDR1 SGHNT, CDR2 YENEEA. The CDR3 loop spans 12 amino acids. For the CDR3, the DNA is TGTGCCAGCAGCGGAACTGACAGGAAAGTTTTCTTT. The encoded protein is CASSGTDRKVFF. Full variable domain (rest looked up from reference TRBV11-3 and TRBJ1-1): EAGVVQSPRYKIIEKKQPVAFWCNPISGHNTLYWYLQNLGQGPELLIRYENEEAVDDSQLPKDRFSAERLKGVDSTLKIQPAELGDSAVYLCASSGTDRKVFFGQGTRLTVV.

This clone was counted only a few times. The rearrangement joins TRBV7-3 to TRBJ1-1; 7 nucleotides align to TRBD1. This CDR3 comprises 16 residues. The trim removed 5 bases at V and 3 bases at J, leaving 12 bases unmatched. CDR1 and CDR2 from the germline V gene are SGHTA and FQGTGA. CDR3 in DNA: TGTGCCAGCAGCCCGGTTGGGGGGACAGCCCACACTGAAGCTTTCTTT. It is translated as CASSPVGGTAHTEAFF.

CDR3 residues: CAWSVLPGGYTEAFF. CDR3 DNA: TGTGCCTGGAGTGTACTACCTGGGGGGTACACTGAAGCTTTCTTT. This rearrangement joins TRBV30 to TRBJ1-1, with D tentatively TRBD1 (5 bases). The germline V gene has CDR1 GTSNPN and CDR2 SVGIG (reference sequence). Trimming cost V 0 bases and J 3 bases, with 14 bases left between them. The CDR3 contains 15 residues.

The CDR3 loop reads CASSTPRGQADPGYTF. The CDR3, as DNA: TGTGCCAGTAGTACGCCCCGGGGACAGGCGGATCCCGGCTACACCTTC. The V and J genes are TRBV19 and TRBJ1-2; 8 positions match TRBD1. J was trimmed by 8 bases and V by 4 bases; bases with no gene match: 15. Germline CDR1 LNHDA, CDR2 SQIVND (reference sequence). This CDR3 has 16 amino acids.